These 14 T cell receptor beta chains share one sample of origin, sequenced in a study of shared clonotypes between healthy human individuals. Naive CD8 populations comprised CD45RO-negative cells positively selected for CCR7, excluding terminally differentiated effector memory CD45RA+ cells. Repertoires were generated with immunoSEQ multiplex PCR, while TCRdb's copy carries only in-frame clones and drops some. The data hold a few hundred thousand clones, with 95% to 96% observed a single time. Sequencing input: naive CD8+ T cells sorted from blood. All receptors derive from a woman younger than 45 in good health.

CDR3 DNA: TGTGCCAGCAGCACATCGGCAGGGGGGACTGAAGCTTTCTTT. Its translation is CASSTSAGGTEAFF. The chain recombines TRBV6-4 with TRBJ1-1; 7 positions agree with TRBD1. The ends lost 6 bases at V and 5 bases at J; junction bases unmatched: 9. CDR1 is MRHNA, CDR2 SNTAGT, per germline. The CDR3 consists of 14 residues.

V is TRBV5-1 and J is TRBJ2-1; 9 bases agree with TRBD1. J lost 8 bases, V lost 4 bases, and 10 bases had no gene match. Germline loops: CDR1 SGHRS, CDR2 YFSETQ. CDR3 length: 15 amino acids. CDR3 coding DNA: TGCGCCAGCAGCCCCGGGACAGGGCTAGGGGATGAGCAGTTCTTC. This gives the protein CASSPGTGLGDEQFF.

The chain carries TRBV19 and TRBJ1-2; D is undetermined. The V and J ends lost 3 bases and 1 base respectively, with 6 bases between them. Per germline, CDR1 LNHDA and CDR2 SQIVND (reference sequence). CDR3 length: 13 amino acids. The CDR3 spells CASSIKSNYGYTF. CDR3 DNA sequence: TGTGCCAGTAGTATTAAGAGTAACTATGGCTACACCTTC.

The rearrangement links TRBV28 to TRBJ2-7; tentatively, D is TRBD1 (6 bases). The CDR3 consists of 12 residues. Germline values: CDR1 MDHEN, CDR2 SYDVKM. V was pared by 8 bases and J by 2 bases, with 10 bases between. CDR3 in amino acids: CASSDSPYEQYF. CDR3 DNA: TGTGCCAGCTCGGACAGCCCCTACGAGCAGTACTTC.

The table lists this clone with a count of one. The V and J genes are TRBV5-6 and TRBJ2-7; 7 nucleotides agree with TRBD1. Germline trimming cut 5 bases from V and 6 bases from J; bases unmatched to any gene: 11. The CDR3 covers 14 residues. Germline CDR1 reads SGHDT; CDR2 reads YYEEEE. The CDR3 spells CASRRRGRELEQYF. The CDR3 coding sequence is TGTGCCAGCAGGCGAAGGGGGCGAGAGCTCGAGCAGTACTTC. Supplemented by reference TRBV5-6 and TRBJ2-7, the full variable domain reads DAGVTQSPTHLIKTRGQQVTLRCSPKSGHDTVSWYQQALGQGPQFIFQYYEEEERQRGNFPDRFSGHQFPNYSSELNVNALLLGDSALYLCASRRRGRELEQYFGPGTRLTVT.

The chain recombines TRBV5-6 with TRBJ2-1; D remains ambiguous. Between the trimmed V and J ends, which lost 4 bases and 12 bases, there was a span of 14 bases. The CDR3 has 12 amino acids. Germline V gene data show CDR1 as SGHDT and CDR2 as YYEEEE. CDR3 in DNA: TGTGCCAGCAGCCAAAGTCCCCGAGGGCAGTTCTTC. It codes for CASSQSPRGQFF.

V usage is TRBV27 and J usage is TRBJ2-6, with TRBD2 as a possible D gene (5 bases). The CDR3 is 17 residues long. V lost 3 bases to trimming and J lost 0 bases, with 12 bases between them. Germline CDR1 and CDR2: MNHEY and SMNVEV (reference sequence). This chain's CDR3 is CASSFSYSASGANVLTF. The CDR3 DNA reads as TGTGCCAGCAGTTTTTCCTATAGCGCCTCTGGGGCCAACGTCCTGACTTTC.

The CDR3 reads CASSSYSGRDYEQYF. Written as DNA, the CDR3 is TGTGCCAGCAGTTCCTATAGCGGGAGGGACTACGAGCAGTACTTC. This rearrangement joins TRBV28 to TRBJ2-7; TRBD2 aligns across 11 bases. The germline V gene encodes CDR1 MDHEN and CDR2 SYDVKM. J was trimmed by 3 bases and V by 4 bases; bases with no gene match: 5. The CDR3 consists of 15 residues.

The J gene is TRBJ1-1, the V gene TRBV20-1; 8 bases match TRBD1. Germline lookup yields CDR1 DFQATT and CDR2 SNEGSKA (reference sequence). CDR3 length equals 11 residues. Losses at the gene ends were 7 bases for V and 5 bases for J; bases not matched to a gene: 3. CDR3 sequence: CSDDRGTEAFF. CDR3 nucleotides: TGCAGTGATGACAGGGGTACTGAAGCTTTCTTT.

In the case of this clone: Within the sample, other DNA sequences also encode this same CDR3. The chain combines TRBV27 with TRBJ1-1; 9 bases are a match to TRBD1. Per the germline V gene, CDR1 is MNHEY and CDR2 is SMNVEV (reference sequence). This CDR3 has 14 amino acids. Trimming cost V 6 bases and J 5 bases; bases outside gene matches: 7. In nucleotides, the CDR3 is TGTGCCAGCAGGTTACAGGGGGCTTTGACTGAAGCTTTCTTT. This sequence encodes CASRLQGALTEAFF.

This rearrangement joins TRBV10-1 to TRBJ1-1; D is perhaps TRBD1 (5 bases). The CDR3 runs 14 residues. V was clipped by 0 bases and J by 3 bases, with 8 bases between them. Looked up from germline, CDR1 is WNHNN and CDR2 is SYGVQD (reference sequence). As DNA, the CDR3 is TGCGCCAGCAGTGAGTCCGGGGCCTACACTGAAGCTTTCTTT. Translation gives CASSESGAYTEAFF.

On this clone itself: The sample contains more than one DNA sequence encoding this CDR3. V usage is TRBV27 and J usage is TRBJ2-7; D not resolved. The germline gives CDR1 MNHEY, CDR2 SMNVEV (reference sequence). Deletions cut 6 bases from V and 0 bases from J, with 6 bases between. The CDR3 length is 12 residues. CDR3 nucleotide sequence: TGTGCCAGCAGCTCCAGCTCCTACGAGCAGTACTTC. This translates into CASSSSSYEQYF.

The chain links TRBV28 to TRBJ1-4; TRBD1 aligns across 8 bases. Germline V CDR1 and CDR2: MDHEN, SYDVKM. Trimming at V came to 4 bases and at J to 6 bases, leaving 7 bases not matched to a gene. This CDR3 spans 15 amino acids. This chain's CDR3 is CASSWPGQEDEKLFF. In DNA form, the CDR3 reads TGTGCCAGCAGTTGGCCGGGACAGGAGGATGAAAAACTGTTTTTT. The full variable domain, its missing parts supplied by reference TRBV28 and TRBJ1-4, is DVKVTQSSRYLVKRTGEKVFLECVQDMDHENMFWYRQDPGLGLRLIYFSYDVKMKEKGDIPEGYSVSREKKERFSLILESASTNQTSMYLCASSWPGQEDEKLFFGSGTQLSVL.

J is TRBJ2-7 and V is TRBV10-2; 11 nucleotides agree with TRBD2. Germline CDR1 reads WSHSY; CDR2 reads SAAADI. Unmatched junction bases numbered 4, after V lost 10 bases and J lost 2 bases. The CDR3 contains 13 residues. CDR3 in amino acids: CATGTSGPYEQYF. In DNA, the CDR3 is TGCGCCACTGGGACTAGCGGCCCCTACGAGCAGTACTTC.